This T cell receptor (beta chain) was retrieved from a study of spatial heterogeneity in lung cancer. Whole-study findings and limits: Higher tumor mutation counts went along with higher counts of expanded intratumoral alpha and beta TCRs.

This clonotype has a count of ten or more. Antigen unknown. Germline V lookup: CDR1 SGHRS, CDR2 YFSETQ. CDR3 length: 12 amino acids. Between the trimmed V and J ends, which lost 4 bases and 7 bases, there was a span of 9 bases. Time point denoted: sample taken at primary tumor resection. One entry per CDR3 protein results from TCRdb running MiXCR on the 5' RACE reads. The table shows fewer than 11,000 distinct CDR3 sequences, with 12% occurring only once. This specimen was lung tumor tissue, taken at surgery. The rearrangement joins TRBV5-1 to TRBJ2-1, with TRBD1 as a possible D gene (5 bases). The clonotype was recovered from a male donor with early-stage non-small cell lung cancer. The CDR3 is CASSRTRNEQFF. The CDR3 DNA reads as TGCGCCAGCAGCAGGACAAGGAATGAGCAGTTCTTC.